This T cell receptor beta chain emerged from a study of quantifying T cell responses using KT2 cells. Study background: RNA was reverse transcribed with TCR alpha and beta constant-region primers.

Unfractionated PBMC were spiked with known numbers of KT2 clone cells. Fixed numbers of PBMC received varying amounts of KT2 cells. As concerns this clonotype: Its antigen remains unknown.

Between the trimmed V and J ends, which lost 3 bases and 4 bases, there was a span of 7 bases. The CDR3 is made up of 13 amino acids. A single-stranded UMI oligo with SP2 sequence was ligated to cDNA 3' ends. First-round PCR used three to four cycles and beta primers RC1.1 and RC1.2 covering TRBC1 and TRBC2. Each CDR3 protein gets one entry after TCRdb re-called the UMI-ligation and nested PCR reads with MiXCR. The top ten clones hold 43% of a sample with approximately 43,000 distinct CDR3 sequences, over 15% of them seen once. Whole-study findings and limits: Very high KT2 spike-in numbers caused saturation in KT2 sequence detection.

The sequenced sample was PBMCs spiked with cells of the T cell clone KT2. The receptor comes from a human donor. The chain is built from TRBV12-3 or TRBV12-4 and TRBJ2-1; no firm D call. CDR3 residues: CASSFGRYNEQFF. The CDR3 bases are TGTGCCAGCAGTTTCGGACGGTACAATGAGCAGTTCTTC.